The following is a T cell receptor (beta chain) sequence with its context. Its cognate antigen is unknown. The CDR3 loop spans 13 amino acids. The germline gives CDR1 SGHDN, CDR2 FVKESK. The germline V and J ends were trimmed by 1 base and 6 bases, with 9 bases remaining between them. The donors gave bone marrow, and they were healthy. This entry comes from a study of cytomegalovirus exposure and HLA in healthy donors. Study observations and caveats: A later analysis linked a missense variant in DCLRE1C to the trimming of TCR beta V and J genes.

13 Jbeta primers and 60 Vbeta primers were used for the PCR. Repertoires were generated with immunoSEQ multiplex PCR, while TCRdb's copy carries only in-frame clones and drops some. Counted here are approximately 150,000 clones, over 65% occurring once; the ten biggest clones make up roughly 4.5%. Sequenced material: PBMCs. The receptor was isolated from a man aged 18 to 29 in good health and CMV-seropositive. The chain carries TRBV14 and TRBJ1-2; D perhaps matches TRBD1 (5 bases). Here the CDR3 reads CASSQGRANGYTF. CDR3 DNA sequence: TGTGCCAGCAGCCAAGGCAGGGCCAATGGCTACACCTTC.